This T cell receptor (beta chain) was identified in a study of T-cell reconstitution after alpha-beta-depleted transplantation in children. The CDR3 loop spans 15 amino acids. Unmatched junction bases numbered 6, after V lost 2 bases and J lost 5 bases. Germline values: CDR1 MNHEY, CDR2 SVGAGI. It was with unique molecular identifiers that the TCRbeta library was prepared. TCRdb reanalysed the PCR reads using MiXCR and keeps one entry per CDR3 protein. The table includes 400,000 to 500,000 distinct CDR3 sequences, under 13% detected once. This material consisted of PBMCs from the stem cell graft donor, taken from the stem cell graft. The chain employs TRBV6-5 and TRBJ2-5; 9 nucleotides line up with TRBD1. The origin of this receptor is a human donor who donated a stem cell graft to a child with acute myeloid leukemia. This CDR3 is CASSYPSTGGETQYF. DNA for the CDR3: TGTGCCAGCAGTTACCCCTCCACAGGGGGCGAGACCCAGTACTTC.